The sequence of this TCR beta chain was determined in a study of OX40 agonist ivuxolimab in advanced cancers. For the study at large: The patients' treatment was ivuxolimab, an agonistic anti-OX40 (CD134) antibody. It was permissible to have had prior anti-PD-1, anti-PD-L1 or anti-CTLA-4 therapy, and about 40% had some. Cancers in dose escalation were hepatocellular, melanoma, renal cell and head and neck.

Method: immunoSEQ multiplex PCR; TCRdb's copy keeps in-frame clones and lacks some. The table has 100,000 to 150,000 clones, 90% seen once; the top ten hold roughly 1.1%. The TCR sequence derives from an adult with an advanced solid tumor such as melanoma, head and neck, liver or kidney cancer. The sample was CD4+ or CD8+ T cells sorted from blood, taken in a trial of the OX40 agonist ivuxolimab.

This CDR3 is CASSPDRGAGNTIYF. CDR3 bases: TGTGCCAGCAGCCCCGACAGGGGTGCGGGAAACACCATATATTTT. The V call is TRBV11-2, the J call TRBJ1-3, with 8 bases aligning to TRBD1. Germline CDR1 is SGHAT and CDR2 is FQNNGV. V was pared by 5 bases and J by 4 bases, with 7 bases of the junction left unmatched. The CDR3 sequence is 15 residues long. Full variable domain (remainder filled in from reference TRBV11-2 and TRBJ1-3): EAGVAQSPRYKIIEKRQSVAFWCNPISGHATLYWYQQILGQGPKLLIQFQNNGVVDDSQLPKDRFSAERLKGVDSTLKIQPAKLEDSAVYLCASSPDRGAGNTIYFGEGSWLTVV.